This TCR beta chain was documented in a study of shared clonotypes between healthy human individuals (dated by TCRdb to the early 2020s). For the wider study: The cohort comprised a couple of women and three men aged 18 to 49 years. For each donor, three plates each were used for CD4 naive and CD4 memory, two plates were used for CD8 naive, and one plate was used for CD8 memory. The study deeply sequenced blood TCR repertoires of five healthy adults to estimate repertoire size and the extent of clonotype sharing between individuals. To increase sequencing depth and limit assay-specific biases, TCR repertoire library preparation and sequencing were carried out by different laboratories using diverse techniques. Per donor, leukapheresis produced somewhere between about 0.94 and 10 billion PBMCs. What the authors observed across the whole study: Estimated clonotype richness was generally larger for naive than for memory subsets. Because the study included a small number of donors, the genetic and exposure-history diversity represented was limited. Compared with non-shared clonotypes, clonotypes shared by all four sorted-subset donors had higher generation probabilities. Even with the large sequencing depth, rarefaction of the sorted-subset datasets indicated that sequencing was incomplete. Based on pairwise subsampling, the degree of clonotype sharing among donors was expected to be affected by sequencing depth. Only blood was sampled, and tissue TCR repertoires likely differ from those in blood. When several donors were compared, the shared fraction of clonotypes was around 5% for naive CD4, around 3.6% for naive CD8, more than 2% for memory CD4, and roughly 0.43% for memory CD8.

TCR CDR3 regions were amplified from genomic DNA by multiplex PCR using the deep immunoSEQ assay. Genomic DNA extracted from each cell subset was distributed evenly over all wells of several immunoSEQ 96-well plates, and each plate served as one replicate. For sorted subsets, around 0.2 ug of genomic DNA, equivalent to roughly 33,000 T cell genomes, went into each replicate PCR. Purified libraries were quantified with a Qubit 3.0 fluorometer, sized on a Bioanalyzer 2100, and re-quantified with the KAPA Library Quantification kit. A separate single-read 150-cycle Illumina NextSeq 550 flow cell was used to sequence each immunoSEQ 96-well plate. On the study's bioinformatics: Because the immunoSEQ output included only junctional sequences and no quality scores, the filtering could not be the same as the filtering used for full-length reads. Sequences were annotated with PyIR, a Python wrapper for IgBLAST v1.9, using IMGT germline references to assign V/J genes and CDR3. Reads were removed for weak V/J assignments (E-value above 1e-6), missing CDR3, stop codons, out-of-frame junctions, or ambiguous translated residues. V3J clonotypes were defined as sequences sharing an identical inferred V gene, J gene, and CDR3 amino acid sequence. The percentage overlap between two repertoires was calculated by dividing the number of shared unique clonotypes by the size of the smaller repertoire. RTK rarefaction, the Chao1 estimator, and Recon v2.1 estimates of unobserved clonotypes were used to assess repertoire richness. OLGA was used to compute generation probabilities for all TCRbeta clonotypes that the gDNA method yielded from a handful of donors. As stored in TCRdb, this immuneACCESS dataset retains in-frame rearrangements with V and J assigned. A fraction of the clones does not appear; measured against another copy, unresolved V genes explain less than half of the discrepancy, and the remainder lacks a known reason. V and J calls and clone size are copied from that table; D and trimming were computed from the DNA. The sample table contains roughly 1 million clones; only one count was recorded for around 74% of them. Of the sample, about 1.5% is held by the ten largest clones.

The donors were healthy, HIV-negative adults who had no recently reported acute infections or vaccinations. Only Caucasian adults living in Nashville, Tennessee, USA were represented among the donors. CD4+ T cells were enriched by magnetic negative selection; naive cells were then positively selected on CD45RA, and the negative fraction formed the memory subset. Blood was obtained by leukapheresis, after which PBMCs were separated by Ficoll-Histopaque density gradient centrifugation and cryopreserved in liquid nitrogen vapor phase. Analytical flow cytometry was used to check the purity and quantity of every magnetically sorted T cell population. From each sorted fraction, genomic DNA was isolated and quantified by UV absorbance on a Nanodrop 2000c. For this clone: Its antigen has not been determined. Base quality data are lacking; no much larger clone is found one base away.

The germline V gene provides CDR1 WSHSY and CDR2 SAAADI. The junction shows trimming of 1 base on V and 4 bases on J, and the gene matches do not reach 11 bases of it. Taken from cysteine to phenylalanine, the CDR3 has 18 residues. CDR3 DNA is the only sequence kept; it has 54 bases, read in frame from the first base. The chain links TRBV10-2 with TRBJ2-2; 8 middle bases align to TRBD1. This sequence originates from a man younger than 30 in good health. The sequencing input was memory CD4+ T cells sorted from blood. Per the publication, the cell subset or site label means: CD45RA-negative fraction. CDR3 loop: CASSELLTGVRSTGELFF. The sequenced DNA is TGCGCCAGCAGTGAGTTATTGACAGGGGTTCGGTCCACCGGGGAGCTGTTTTTT.